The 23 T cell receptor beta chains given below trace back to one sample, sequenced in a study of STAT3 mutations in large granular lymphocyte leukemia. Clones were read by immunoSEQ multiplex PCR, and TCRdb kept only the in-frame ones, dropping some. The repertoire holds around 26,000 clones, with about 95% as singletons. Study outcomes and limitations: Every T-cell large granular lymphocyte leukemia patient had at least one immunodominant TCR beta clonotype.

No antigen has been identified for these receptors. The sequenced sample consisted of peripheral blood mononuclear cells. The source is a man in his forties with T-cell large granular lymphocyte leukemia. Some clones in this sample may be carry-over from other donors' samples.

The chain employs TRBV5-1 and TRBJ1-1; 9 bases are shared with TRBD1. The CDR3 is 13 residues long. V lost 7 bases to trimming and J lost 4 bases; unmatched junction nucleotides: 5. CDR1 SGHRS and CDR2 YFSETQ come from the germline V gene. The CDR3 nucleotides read TGCGCCAGCCGGGACAGGGAGAGCACTGAAGCTTTCTTT. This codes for CASRDRESTEAFF.

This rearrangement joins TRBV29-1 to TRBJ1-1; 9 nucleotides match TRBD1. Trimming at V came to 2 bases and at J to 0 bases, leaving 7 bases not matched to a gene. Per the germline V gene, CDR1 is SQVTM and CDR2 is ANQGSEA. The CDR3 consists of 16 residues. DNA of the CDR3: TGCAGCGTTGAACGAAAAGGGACAGGGATGAACACTGAAGCTTTCTTT. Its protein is CSVERKGTGMNTEAFF.

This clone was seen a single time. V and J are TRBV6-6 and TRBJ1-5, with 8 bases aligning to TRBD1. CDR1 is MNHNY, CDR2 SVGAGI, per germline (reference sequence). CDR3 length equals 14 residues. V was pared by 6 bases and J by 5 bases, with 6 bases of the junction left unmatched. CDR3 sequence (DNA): TGTGCCAGCAGAACTCAGACAGGGGATCAGCCCCAGCATTTT. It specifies CASRTQTGDQPQHF.

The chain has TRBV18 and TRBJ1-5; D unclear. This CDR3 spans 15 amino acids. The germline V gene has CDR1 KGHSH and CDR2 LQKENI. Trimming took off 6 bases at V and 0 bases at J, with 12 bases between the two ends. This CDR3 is CASSGNDNSNQPQHF. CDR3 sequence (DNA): TGTGCCAGCTCCGGGAACGACAATAGCAATCAGCCCCAGCATTTT.

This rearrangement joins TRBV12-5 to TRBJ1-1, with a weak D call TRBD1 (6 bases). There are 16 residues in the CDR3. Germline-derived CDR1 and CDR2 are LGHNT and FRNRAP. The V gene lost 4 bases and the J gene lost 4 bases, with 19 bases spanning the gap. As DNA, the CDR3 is TGTGCTAGTGGTTCCTGGGGGCGGGGGGGGAGCACTGAAGCTTTCTTT. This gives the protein CASGSWGRGGSTEAFF.

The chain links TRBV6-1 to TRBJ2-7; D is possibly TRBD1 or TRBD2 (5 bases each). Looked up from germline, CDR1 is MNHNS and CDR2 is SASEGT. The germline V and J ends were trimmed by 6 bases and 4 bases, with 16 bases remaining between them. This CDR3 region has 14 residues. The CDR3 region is CASRSGRGGYEQYF. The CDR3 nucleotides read TGTGCCAGCAGATCTGGACGGGGCGGGTACGAGCAGTACTTC.

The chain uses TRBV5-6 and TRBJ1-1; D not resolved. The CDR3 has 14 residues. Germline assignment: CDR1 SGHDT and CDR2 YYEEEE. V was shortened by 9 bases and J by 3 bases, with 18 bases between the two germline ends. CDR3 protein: CATSLEGRYTEAFF. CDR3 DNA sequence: TGTGCCACCTCCCTCGAGGGCCGATACACTGAAGCTTTCTTT.

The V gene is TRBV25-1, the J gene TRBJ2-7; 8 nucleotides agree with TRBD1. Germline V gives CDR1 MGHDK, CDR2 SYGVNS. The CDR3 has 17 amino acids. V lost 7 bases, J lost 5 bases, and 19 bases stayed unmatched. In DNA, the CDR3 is TGTGCCAGCATCCCCTCCCCTGGCAGGGGGCGTTATGACGAGCAGTACTTC. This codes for CASIPSPGRGRYDEQYF.

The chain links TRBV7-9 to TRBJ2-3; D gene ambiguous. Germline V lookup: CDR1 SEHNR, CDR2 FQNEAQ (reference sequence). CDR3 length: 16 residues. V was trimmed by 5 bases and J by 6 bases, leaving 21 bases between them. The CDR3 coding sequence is TGTGCCAGCAGCCCTAAGGCCCGGGCTACACGGGATACGCAGTATTTT. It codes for CASSPKARATRDTQYF.

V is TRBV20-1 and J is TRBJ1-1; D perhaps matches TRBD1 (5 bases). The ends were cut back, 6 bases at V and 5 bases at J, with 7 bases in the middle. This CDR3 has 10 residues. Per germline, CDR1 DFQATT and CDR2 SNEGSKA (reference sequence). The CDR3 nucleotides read TGCAGTGCGGAGGGGACTGAAGCTTTCTTT. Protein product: CSAEGTEAFF.

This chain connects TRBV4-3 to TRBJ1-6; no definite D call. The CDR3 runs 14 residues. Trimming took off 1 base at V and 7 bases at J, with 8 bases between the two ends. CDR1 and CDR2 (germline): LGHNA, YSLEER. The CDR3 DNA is TGCGCCAGCAGCCAAGCGCCTGGGAATTCACCCCTCCACTTT. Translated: CASSQAPGNSPLHF.

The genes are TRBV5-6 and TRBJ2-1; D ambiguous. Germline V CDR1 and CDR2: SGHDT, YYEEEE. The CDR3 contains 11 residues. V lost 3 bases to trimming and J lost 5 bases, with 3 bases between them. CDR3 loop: CASSWDNEQFF. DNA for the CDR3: TGTGCCAGCAGCTGGGACAATGAGCAGTTCTTC.

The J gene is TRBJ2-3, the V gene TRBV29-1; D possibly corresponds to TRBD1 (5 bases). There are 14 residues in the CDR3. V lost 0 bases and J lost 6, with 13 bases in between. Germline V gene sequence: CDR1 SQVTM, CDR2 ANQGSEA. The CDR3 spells CSVEDWQGDDTQYF. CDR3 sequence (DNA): TGCAGCGTTGAAGATTGGCAGGGTGATGATACGCAGTATTTT.

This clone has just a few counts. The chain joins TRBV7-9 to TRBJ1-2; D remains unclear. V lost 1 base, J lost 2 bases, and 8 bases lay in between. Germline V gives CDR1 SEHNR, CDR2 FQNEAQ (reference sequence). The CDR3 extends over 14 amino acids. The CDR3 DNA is TGTGCCAGCAGCTTAGGAACGGCGAACTATGGCTACACCTTC. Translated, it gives CASSLGTANYGYTF.

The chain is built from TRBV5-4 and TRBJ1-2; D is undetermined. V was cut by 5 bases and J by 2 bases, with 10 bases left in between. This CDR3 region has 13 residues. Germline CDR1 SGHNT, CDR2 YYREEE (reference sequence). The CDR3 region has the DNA TGTGCCAGCAGTTCGGACCTAAACTATGGCTACACCTTC. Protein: CASSSDLNYGYTF.

DNA of the CDR3: TGTGCCAGCAGCTTGTTGGTGGGCTCCTACAATGAGCAGTTCTTC. Its protein product is CASSLLVGSYNEQFF. The V and J genes are TRBV5-6 and TRBJ2-1; D not certain. Trimming took 1 base from V and 0 from J, leaving 8 bases between them. CDR3 length equals 15 residues. Germline V gene data show CDR1 as SGHDT and CDR2 as YYEEEE.

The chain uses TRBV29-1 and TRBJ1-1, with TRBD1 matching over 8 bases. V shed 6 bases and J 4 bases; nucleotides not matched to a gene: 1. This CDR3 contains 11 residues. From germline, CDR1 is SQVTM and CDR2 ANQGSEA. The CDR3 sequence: CSVDRGTEAFF. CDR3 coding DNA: TGCAGCGTAGACAGGGGCACTGAAGCTTTCTTT. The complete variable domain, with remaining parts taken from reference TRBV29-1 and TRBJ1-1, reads SAVISQKPSRDICQRGTSLTIQCQVDSQVTMMFWYRQQPGQSLTLIATANQGSEATYESGFVIDKFPISRPNLTFSTLTVSNMSPEDSSIYLCSVDRGTEAFFGQGTRLTVV.

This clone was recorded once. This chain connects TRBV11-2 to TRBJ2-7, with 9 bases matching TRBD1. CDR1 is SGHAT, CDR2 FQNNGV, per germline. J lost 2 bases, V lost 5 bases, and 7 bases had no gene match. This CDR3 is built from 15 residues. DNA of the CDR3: TGTGCCAGCAGCCCTGAAGGACAGGGGCCCTACGAGCAGTACTTC. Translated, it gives CASSPEGQGPYEQYF.

In nucleotides, the CDR3 is TGTGCCAGCAGCTACCTAGGGCAGGGCTACGAGCAGTACTTC. This translates into CASSYLGQGYEQYF. V usage is TRBV11-2 and J usage is TRBJ2-7, with a weak D call TRBD1 (5 bases). CDR1 and CDR2 from the germline V gene are SGHAT and FQNNGV. The V end lost 4 bases, the J end lost 3 bases, and 13 bases lay between the germline ends. This CDR3 comprises 14 residues. The variable domain in full, completed from reference TRBV11-2 and TRBJ2-7, reads EAGVAQSPRYKIIEKRQSVAFWCNPISGHATLYWYQQILGQGPKLLIQFQNNGVVDDSQLPKDRFSAERLKGVDSTLKIQPAKLEDSAVYLCASSYLGQGYEQYFGPGTRLTVT.

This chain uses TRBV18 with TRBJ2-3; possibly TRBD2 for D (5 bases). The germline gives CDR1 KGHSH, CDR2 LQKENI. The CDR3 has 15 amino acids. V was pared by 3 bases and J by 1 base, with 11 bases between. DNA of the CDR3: TGTGCCAGCTCACCTCGGACTGGAGGCACAGATACGCAGTATTTT. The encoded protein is CASSPRTGGTDTQYF. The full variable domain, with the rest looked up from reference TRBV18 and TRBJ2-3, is NAGVMQNPRHLVRRRGQEARLRCSPMKGHSHVYWYRQLPEEGLKFMVYLQKENIIDESGMPKERFSAEFPKEGPSILRIQQVVRGDSAAYFCASSPRTGGTDTQYFGPGTRLTVL.

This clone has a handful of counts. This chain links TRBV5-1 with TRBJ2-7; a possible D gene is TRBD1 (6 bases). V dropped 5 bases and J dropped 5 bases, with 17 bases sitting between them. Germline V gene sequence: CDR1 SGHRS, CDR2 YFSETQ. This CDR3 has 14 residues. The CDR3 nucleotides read TGCGCCAGCAGGGGTGGACACAGGGACGACGAGCAGTACTTC. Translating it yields CASRGGHRDDEQYF.

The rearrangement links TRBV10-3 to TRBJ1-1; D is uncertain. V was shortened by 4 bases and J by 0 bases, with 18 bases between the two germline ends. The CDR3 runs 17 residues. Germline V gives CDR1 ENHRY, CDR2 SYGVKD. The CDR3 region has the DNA TGTGCCATCAGTGGAGCTTCGGGGTCTTCCATGAACACTGAAGCTTTCTTT. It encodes CAISGASGSSMNTEAFF.

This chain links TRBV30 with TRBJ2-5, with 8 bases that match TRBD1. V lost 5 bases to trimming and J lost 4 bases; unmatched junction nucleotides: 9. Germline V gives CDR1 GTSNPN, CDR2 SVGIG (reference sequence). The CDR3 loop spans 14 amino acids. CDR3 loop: CAWLPTGGSETQYF. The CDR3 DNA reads TGTGCCTGGTTACCCACAGGGGGATCAGAGACCCAGTACTTC.